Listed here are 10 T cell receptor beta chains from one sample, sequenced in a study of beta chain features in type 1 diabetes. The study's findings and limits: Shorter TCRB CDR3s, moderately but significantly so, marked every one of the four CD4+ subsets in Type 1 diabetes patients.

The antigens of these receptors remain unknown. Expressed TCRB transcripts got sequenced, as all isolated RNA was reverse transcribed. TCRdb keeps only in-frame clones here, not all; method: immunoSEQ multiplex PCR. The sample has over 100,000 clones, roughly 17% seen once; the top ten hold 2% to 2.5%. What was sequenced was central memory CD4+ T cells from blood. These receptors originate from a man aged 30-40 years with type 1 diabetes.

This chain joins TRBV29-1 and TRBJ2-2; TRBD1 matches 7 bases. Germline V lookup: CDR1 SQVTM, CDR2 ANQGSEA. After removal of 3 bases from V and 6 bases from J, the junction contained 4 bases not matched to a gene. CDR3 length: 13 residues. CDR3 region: CSVEGRGSGELFF. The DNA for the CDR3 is TGCAGCGTTGAGGGCAGGGGGTCCGGGGAGCTGTTTTTT.

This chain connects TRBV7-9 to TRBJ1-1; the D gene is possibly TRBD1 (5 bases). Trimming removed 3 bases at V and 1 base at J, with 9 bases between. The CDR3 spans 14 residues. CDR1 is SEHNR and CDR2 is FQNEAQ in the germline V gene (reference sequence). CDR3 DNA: TGTGCCAGCAGCTTTCCCGGGGGGAACACTGAAGCTTTCTTT. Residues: CASSFPGGNTEAFF.

In DNA, the CDR3 is TGTGCCAGCAGCAGAGCCGGGACAGGGTATACCGGGGAGCTGTTTTTT. Translating it yields CASSRAGTGYTGELFF. V usage is TRBV7-2 and J usage is TRBJ2-2; 9 nucleotides match TRBD1. Germline assignment: CDR1 SGHTA and CDR2 FQGNSA. The CDR3 has 16 residues. V was clipped by 5 bases and J by 5 bases; unmatched bases: 9.

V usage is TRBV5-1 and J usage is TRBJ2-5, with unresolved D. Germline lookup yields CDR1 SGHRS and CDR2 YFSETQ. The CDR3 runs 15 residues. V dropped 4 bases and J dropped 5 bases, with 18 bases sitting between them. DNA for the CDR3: TGCGCCAGCAGCCGTACTAATCGACCCGGGGAGACCCAGTACTTC. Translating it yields CASSRTNRPGETQYF.

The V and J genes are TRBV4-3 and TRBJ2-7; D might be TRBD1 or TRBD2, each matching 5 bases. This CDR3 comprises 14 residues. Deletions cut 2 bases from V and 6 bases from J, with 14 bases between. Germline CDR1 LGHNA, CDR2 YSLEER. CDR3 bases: TGCGCCAGCAGCCAAAGTTGGGGGACGGGCGAGCAGTACTTC. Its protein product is CASSQSWGTGEQYF.

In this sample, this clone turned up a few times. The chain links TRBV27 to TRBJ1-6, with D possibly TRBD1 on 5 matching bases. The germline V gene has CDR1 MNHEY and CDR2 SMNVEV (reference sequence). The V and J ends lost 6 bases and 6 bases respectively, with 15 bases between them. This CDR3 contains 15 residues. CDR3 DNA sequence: TGTGCCAGCAGGGGGACCAAAGGAGGTAATTCACCCCTCCACTTT. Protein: CASRGTKGGNSPLHF.

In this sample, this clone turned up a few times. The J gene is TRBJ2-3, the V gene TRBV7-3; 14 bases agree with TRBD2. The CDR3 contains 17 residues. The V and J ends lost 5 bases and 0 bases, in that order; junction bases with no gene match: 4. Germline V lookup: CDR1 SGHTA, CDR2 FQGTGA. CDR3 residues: CASSLGLAGASTDTQYF. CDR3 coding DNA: TGTGCCAGCAGCCTGGGACTAGCGGGGGCTAGCACAGATACGCAGTATTTT.

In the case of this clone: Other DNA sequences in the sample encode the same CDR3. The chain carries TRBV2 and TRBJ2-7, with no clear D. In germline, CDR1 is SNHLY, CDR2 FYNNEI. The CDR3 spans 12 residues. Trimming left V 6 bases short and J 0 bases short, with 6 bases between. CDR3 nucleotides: TGTGCCAGCAGCTTTAGCTCCTACGAGCAGTACTTC. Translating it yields CASSFSSYEQYF.

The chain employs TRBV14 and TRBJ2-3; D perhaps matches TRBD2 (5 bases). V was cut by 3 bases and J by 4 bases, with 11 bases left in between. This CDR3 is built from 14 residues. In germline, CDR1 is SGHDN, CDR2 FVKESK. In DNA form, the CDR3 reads TGTGCCAGCAGCCACCTGGGAGCGGCAGATACGCAGTATTTT. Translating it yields CASSHLGAADTQYF.

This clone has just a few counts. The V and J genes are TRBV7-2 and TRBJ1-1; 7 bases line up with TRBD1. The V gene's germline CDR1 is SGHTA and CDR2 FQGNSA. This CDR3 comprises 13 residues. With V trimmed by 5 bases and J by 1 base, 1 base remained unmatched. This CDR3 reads CASSRDRNTEAFF. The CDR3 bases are TGTGCCAGCAGCAGGGACAGGAACACTGAAGCTTTCTTT. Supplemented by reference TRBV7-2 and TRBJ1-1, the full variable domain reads GAGVSQSPSNKVTEKGKDVELRCDPISGHTALYWYRQSLGQGLEFLIYFQGNSAPDKSGLPSDRFSAERTGGSVSTLTIQRTQQEDSAVYLCASSRDRNTEAFFGQGTRLTVV.